This TCR beta chain is from a study of shared clonotypes between healthy human individuals. Study-level background: CD4 naive and CD4 memory each took three plates per donor, while CD8 naive took two and CD8 memory one. Study-level points and caveats: The sharing of about 5% of naive CD4 clonotypes was seen across a handful of donors. A limitation of the genetic and exposure-history diversity represented arose from few donors.

Terminally differentiated effector memory CD45RA+ cells were excluded by CCR7 positive selection of CD45RO-negative cells. Clones were sequenced by immunoSEQ multiplex PCR, and TCRdb holds only the in-frame ones, with some missing. The data show millions of clones, less than 95% seen once. Of note for this clone: Its antigen is unidentified.

CDR3 length equals 16 residues. Germline V gene sequence: CDR1 SGDLS, CDR2 YYNGEE. The J segment lost 3 bases and the V segment lost 0 bases, leaving 9 bases of the junction unmatched. The V gene is TRBV9, the J gene TRBJ2-7; 7 bases are shared with TRBD2. This sequence originates from a man aged 18 to 29 in good health. Sequenced sample: naive CD8+ T cells sorted from blood. This CDR3 is CASSVDNEAGLYEQYF. In nucleotides, the CDR3 is TGTGCCAGCAGCGTAGACAATGAAGCGGGGCTCTACGAGCAGTACTTC.